These 20 T cell receptor beta chains came from one sample sequenced in a study of blood T cell repertoires in COVID-19. Method: immunoSEQ multiplex PCR; TCRdb's copy keeps in-frame clones and lacks some. The sample carries 350,000 to 450,000 clones, around 86% recorded once. The sample taken for sequencing was PBMCs or T cells enriched from blood (not recorded which). These receptors were obtained from a woman between 45 and 60 years old who had recovered from COVID-19.

The gene calls are TRBV6-5 and TRBJ1-2; TRBD1 matches 9 bases. The V gene's germline CDR1 is MNHEY and CDR2 SVGAGI. V dropped 7 bases and J dropped 7; count of bases not matched to a gene: 10. CDR3 size: 14 residues. CDR3 coding DNA: TGTGCCAGCACAACCCTCGGGACAGGGCTTGGCTACACCTTC. This translates into CASTTLGTGLGYTF.

This chain links TRBV6-2 or TRBV6-3 with TRBJ1-6; TRBD1 aligns across 9 bases. This CDR3 spans 15 amino acids. The V gene's germline CDR1 is MNHEY and CDR2 SVGEGT. V dropped 2 bases and J dropped 9; count of bases not matched to a gene: 5. The CDR3, as DNA: TGTGCCAGCAGTTACGAGGGGACAGGGTTTTCACCCCTCCACTTT. As protein: CASSYEGTGFSPLHF.

The rearrangement joins TRBV5-5 to TRBJ2-1, with 12 bases aligning to TRBD2. The CDR3 consists of 15 residues. Germline V CDR1 and CDR2: SGHKS, YYEKEE (reference sequence). J gave up 9 bases and V 2 bases, and 6 bases lay outside the gene matches. CDR3 region: CASSFDGLAGIEQFF. The CDR3 DNA sequence: TGTGCCAGCAGCTTCGATGGACTAGCGGGAATTGAGCAGTTCTTC.

The chain links TRBV19 to TRBJ2-7; 8 bases match TRBD1. After removal of 3 bases from V and 6 bases from J, the junction contained 10 bases not matched to a gene. Germline values: CDR1 LNHDA, CDR2 SQIVND (reference sequence). The CDR3 spans 15 residues. The CDR3 is CASSMAPGTGSEQYF. As DNA, the CDR3 is TGTGCCAGTAGTATGGCGCCGGGGACAGGTTCCGAGCAGTACTTC.

The chain has TRBV4-1 and TRBJ2-7, with 7 bases fitting TRBD2. The CDR3 sequence is 16 residues long. The J segment lost 2 bases and the V segment lost 2 bases, leaving 9 bases of the junction unmatched. CDR1 is MGHRA, CDR2 YSYEKL, per germline. The CDR3 loop reads CASSQNGAGATYEQYF. In DNA form, the CDR3 reads TGCGCCAGCAGCCAAAACGGGGCGGGAGCTACCTACGAGCAGTACTTC.

The V gene is TRBV5-1, the J gene TRBJ1-1, with a weak D call TRBD1 (5 bases). Per germline, CDR1 SGHRS and CDR2 YFSETQ. The CDR3 totals 14 residues. Trimming cost V 5 bases and J 4 bases, with 15 bases left between them. The CDR3 bases are TGCGCCAGCAGTTCCGGAACGGGGGGCACTGAAGCTTTCTTT. Translated, it gives CASSSGTGGTEAFF.

The rearrangement links TRBV2 to TRBJ1-2, with 11 bases identical to TRBD1. J gave up 8 bases and V 7 bases, and 6 bases lay outside the gene matches. Germline CDR1 reads SNHLY; CDR2 reads FYNNEI. The CDR3 contains 13 residues. CDR3 in DNA: TGTGCCAGCACTGGACAGGGGGCGGAGGGCTACACCTTC. Amino acids: CASTGQGAEGYTF.

The rearrangement uses TRBV3-1 (or the pseudogene TRBV3-2) and TRBJ2-1; TRBD2 aligns across 7 bases. Germline V CDR1 and CDR2: LGHDT, YNNKEL (reference sequence). The CDR3 contains 16 residues. With V trimmed by 4 bases and J by 10 bases, 16 bases remained unmatched. The CDR3 DNA sequence: TGTGCCAGCAGCCCTGGGGGAGGGGCCGTCCCTAGGGAGCAGTTCTTC. Translating it yields CASSPGGGAVPREQFF.

The chain joins TRBV27 to TRBJ2-7; D may be TRBD1 (6 bases). Trimming removed 3 bases at V and 3 bases at J, with 9 bases between. The CDR3 length is 13 residues. The germline gives CDR1 MNHEY, CDR2 SMNVEV (reference sequence). CDR3 nucleotides: TGTGCCAGCAGTTTTGGACAGCGCTACGAGCAGTACTTC. This codes for CASSFGQRYEQYF.

The rearrangement links TRBV6-5 to TRBJ1-2, with D possibly TRBD1 on 6 matching bases. The germline V gene has CDR1 MNHEY and CDR2 SVGAGI. CDR3 length: 14 residues. Trimming removed 0 bases from V and 6 bases from J, with 11 bases in between. In DNA form, the CDR3 reads TGTGCCAGCAGTTACTCAGGACAGCCTGATGGCTACACCTTC. Protein: CASSYSGQPDGYTF.

V and J are TRBV5-5 and TRBJ2-1; a possible D gene is TRBD1 (8 bases). Germline V gene sequence: CDR1 SGHKS, CDR2 YYEKEE (reference sequence). The CDR3 runs 16 residues. Between the trimmed V and J ends, which lost 4 bases and 4 bases, there was a span of 18 bases. The CDR3 reads CASSVTGEGRYNEQFF. CDR3 nucleotides: TGTGCCAGCAGCGTGACAGGGGAGGGGAGATACAATGAGCAGTTCTTC.

This rearrangement joins TRBV5-8 to TRBJ1-1; 10 bases map to TRBD1. This CDR3 contains 15 residues. Germline lookup yields CDR1 SGHTS and CDR2 YDEGEE. After removal of 6 bases from V and 4 bases from J, the junction contained 9 bases not matched to a gene. The CDR3 DNA sequence: TGTGCCAGCATCGTCACCTGGACAGGGGGCACTGAAGCTTTCTTT. Translation gives CASIVTWTGGTEAFF. The full variable domain, in which reference TRBV5-8 and TRBJ1-1 provide the parts outside the CDR3, is EAGVTQSPTHLIKTRGQQATLRCSPISGHTSVYWYQQALGLGLQFLLWYDEGEERNRGNFPPRFSGRQFPNYSSELNVNALELEDSALYLCASIVTWTGGTEAFFGQGTRLTVV.

The CDR3 spells CASSYSPLAGDRNNEQFF. The CDR3 DNA sequence: TGTGCCAGCAGTTACTCCCCTCTAGCGGGAGACAGGAACAATGAGCAGTTCTTC. V gene TRBV6-2 or TRBV6-3 combines with J gene TRBJ2-1; the match to TRBD2 covers 10 bases. The CDR3 spans 18 residues. Germline lookup yields CDR1 MNHEY and CDR2 SVGEGT. With 0 bases clipped from V and 5 bases from J, the junction kept 10 bases outside the gene matches.

The V call is TRBV6-5, the J call TRBJ1-1; the match to TRBD1 covers 9 bases. This CDR3 spans 14 amino acids. Unmatched junction bases numbered 6, after V lost 6 bases and J lost 4 bases. In germline, CDR1 is MNHEY, CDR2 SVGAGI. The CDR3 region is CASSFLTGGTEAFF. The CDR3 DNA sequence: TGTGCCAGCAGCTTCCTGACAGGGGGCACTGAAGCTTTCTTT.

In its sample, this clone was seen a few times. The rearrangement links TRBV30 to TRBJ1-3; a weak D match, TRBD1 (5 bases). Germline CDR1 and CDR2: GTSNPN and SVGIG (reference sequence). This CDR3 region has 14 residues. V was pared by 0 bases and J by 1 base, with 7 bases between. CDR3 DNA sequence: TGTGCCTGGAGTGTAAAGGGGTCTGGAAACACCATATATTTT. This encodes CAWSVKGSGNTIYF. The full variable domain, its missing parts supplied by reference TRBV30 and TRBJ1-3, is SQTIHQWPATLVQPVGSPLSLECTVEGTSNPNLYWYRQAAGRGLQLLFYSVGIGQISSEVPQNLSASRPQDRQFILSSKKLLLSDSGFYLCAWSVKGSGNTIYFGEGSWLTVV.

The rearrangement links TRBV2 to TRBJ1-2; TRBD1 matches at 7 bases. V trimming: 9 bases; J trimming: 2 bases; junction bases outside the gene matches: 6. The CDR3 contains 13 residues. From germline, CDR1 is SNHLY and CDR2 FYNNEI. The CDR3 DNA sequence: TGTGCCAGGGACGGGACAGACAACTATGGCTACACCTTC. Its translation: CARDGTDNYGYTF.

V usage is TRBV2 and J usage is TRBJ2-6; TRBD1 is a possible D gene (6 bases). The CDR3 consists of 14 residues. CDR1 is SNHLY and CDR2 is FYNNEI in the germline V gene. Trimming took 6 bases from V and 1 from J, leaving 7 bases between them. This CDR3 reads CASSRGSGANVLTF. The CDR3 DNA is TGTGCCAGCAGCAGGGGTTCTGGGGCCAACGTCCTGACTTTC.

CDR3 sequence (DNA): TGCGCCAGCAGCCCCCGGACAGGGGGGCCCGGGGAGCTGTTTTTT. As protein: CASSPRTGGPGELFF. The V call is TRBV5-1, the J call TRBJ2-2; TRBD1 matches at 10 bases. The CDR3 loop spans 15 amino acids. Germline loops: CDR1 SGHRS, CDR2 YFSETQ. Unmatched junction bases numbered 6, after V lost 4 bases and J lost 6 bases. Combining the CDR3 with reference TRBV5-1 and TRBJ2-2 gives the whole variable domain KAGVTQTPRYLIKTRGQQVTLSCSPISGHRSVSWYQQTPGQGLQFLFEYFSETQRNKGNFPGRFSGRQFSNSRSEMNVSTLELGDSALYLCASSPRTGGPGELFFGEGSRLTVL.

The rearrangement joins TRBV5-4 to TRBJ1-6, with 7 bases matching TRBD1. The CDR3 is made up of 15 amino acids. The germline V gene encodes CDR1 SGHNT and CDR2 YYREEE (reference sequence). The V segment lost 2 bases and the J segment 5 bases; nucleotides outside the gene matches: 4. CDR3 nucleotide sequence: TGTGCCAGCAGCTTCCGGGACAGAGATAATTCACCCCTCCACTTT. Amino acids: CASSFRDRDNSPLHF.

This chain connects TRBV6-5 to TRBJ2-1, with D maybe TRBD1 (6 bases). The CDR3 spans 15 residues. CDR1 and CDR2 (germline): MNHEY, SVGAGI. Trimming cost V 6 bases and J 5 bases, with 17 bases left between them. CDR3 DNA sequence: TGTGCCAGCAGGACCGGGACACGAATCCACAATGAGCAGTTCTTC. Amino acid sequence: CASRTGTRIHNEQFF.